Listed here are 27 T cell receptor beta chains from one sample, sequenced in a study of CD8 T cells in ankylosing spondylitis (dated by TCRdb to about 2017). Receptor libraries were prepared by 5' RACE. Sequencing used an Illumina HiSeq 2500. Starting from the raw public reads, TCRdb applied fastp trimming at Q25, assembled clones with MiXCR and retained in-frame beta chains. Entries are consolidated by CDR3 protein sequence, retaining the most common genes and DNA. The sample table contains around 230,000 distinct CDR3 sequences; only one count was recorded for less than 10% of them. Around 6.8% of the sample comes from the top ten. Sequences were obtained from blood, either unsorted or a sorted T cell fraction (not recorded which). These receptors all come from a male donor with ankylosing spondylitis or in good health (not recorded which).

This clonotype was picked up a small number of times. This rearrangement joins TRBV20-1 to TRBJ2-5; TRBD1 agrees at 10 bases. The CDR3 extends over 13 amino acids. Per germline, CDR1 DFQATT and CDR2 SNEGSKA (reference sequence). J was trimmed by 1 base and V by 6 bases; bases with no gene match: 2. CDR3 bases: TGCAGTGCAAGGACAGGGGGCCAAGAGACCCAGTACTTC. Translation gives CSARTGGQETQYF.

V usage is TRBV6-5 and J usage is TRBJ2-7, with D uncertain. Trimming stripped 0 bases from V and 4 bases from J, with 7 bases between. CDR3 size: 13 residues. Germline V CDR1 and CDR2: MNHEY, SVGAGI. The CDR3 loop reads CASSYSTPYEQYF. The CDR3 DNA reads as TGTGCCAGCAGTTACTCGACCCCATACGAGCAGTACTTC.

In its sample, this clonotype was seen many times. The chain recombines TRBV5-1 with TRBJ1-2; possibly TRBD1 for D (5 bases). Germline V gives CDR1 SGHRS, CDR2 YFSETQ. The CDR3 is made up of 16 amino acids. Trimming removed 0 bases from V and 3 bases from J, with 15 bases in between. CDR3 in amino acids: CASSLGAGAHDYGYTF. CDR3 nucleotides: TGCGCCAGCAGCTTGGGAGCCGGGGCGCACGACTATGGCTACACCTTC.

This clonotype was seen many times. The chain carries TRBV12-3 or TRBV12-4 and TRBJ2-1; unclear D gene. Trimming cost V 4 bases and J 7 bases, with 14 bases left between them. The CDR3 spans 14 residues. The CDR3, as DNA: TGTGCCAGCAGTTCCCCTCGGGCCCAGAATGAGCAGTTCTTC. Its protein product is CASSSPRAQNEQFF.

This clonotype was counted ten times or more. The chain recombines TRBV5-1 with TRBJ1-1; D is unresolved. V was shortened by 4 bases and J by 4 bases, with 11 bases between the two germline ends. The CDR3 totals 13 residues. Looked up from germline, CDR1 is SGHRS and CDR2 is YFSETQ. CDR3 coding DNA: TGCGCCAGCAGCGAGGGAGCAGGCACTGAAGCTTTCTTT. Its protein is CASSEGAGTEAFF.

The CDR3 DNA reads as TGCGCCAGCAGCCAAGCTGAGACCTACGAGCAGTACTTC. This sequence encodes CASSQAETYEQYF. The chain has TRBV4-1 and TRBJ2-7; D is unclear. Germline-derived CDR1 and CDR2 are MGHRA and YSYEKL. CDR3 size: 13 residues. With 1 base removed from V and 2 bases from J, the gap between germline ends came to 6 bases.

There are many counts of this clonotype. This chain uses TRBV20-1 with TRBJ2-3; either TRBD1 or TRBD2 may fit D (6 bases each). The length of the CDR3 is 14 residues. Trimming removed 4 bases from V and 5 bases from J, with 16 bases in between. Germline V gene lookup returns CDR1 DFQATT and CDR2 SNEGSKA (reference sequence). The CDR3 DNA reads TGCAGTGCTAACAGTGGGGGGCCTGGAGATACGCAGTATTTT. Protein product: CSANSGGPGDTQYF.

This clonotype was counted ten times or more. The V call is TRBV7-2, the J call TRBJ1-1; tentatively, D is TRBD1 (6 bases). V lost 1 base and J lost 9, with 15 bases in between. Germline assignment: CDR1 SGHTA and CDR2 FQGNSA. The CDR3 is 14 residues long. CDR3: CASSLGGGGRKAFF. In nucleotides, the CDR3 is TGTGCCAGCAGCTTAGGAGGGGGGGGGAGAAAAGCTTTCTTT.

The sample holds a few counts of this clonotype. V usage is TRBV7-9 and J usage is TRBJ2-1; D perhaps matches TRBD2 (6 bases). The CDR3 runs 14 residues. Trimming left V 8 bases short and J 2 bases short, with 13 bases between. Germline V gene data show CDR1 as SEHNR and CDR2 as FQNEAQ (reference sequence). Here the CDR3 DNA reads TGTGCCAGCGGAGGGCGGGGAGCCTACAATGAGCAGTTCTTC. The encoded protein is CASGGRGAYNEQFF.

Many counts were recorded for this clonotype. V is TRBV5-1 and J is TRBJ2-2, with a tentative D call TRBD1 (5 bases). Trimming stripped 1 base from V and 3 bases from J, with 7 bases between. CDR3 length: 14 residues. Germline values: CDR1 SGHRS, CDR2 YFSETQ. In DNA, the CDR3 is TGCGCCAGCAGCTTGAGCAGGGACACCGGGGAGCTGTTTTTT. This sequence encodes CASSLSRDTGELFF.

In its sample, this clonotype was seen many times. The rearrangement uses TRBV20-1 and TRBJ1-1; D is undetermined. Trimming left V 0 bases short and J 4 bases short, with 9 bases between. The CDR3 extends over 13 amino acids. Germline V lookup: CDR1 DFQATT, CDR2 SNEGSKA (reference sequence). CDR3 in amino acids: CSARDLAGTEAFF. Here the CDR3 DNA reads TGCAGTGCTAGAGATTTGGCAGGCACTGAAGCTTTCTTT.

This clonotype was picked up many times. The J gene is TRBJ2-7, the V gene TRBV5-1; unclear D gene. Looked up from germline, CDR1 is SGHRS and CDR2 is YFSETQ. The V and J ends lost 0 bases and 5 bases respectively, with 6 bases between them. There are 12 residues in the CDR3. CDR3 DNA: TGCGCCAGCAGCTTGGGTCTCGACGAGCAGTACTTC. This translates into CASSLGLDEQYF.

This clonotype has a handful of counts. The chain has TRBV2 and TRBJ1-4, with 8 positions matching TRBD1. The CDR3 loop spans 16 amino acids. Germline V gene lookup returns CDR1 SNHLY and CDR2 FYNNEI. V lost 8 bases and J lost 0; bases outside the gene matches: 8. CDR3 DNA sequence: TGTGCCAGCCTCCGGACAGGGCTTACAACTAATGAAAAACTGTTTTTT. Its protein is CASLRTGLTTNEKLFF.

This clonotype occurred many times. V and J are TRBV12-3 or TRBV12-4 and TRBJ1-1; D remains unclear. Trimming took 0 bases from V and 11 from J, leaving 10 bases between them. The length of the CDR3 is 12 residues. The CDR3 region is CASSLAGGSAFF. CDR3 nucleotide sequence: TGTGCCAGCAGTTTAGCGGGAGGATCTGCTTTCTTT.

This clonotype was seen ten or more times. The DNA for the CDR3 is TGTGCCAGCAGTCGACTGAGGAATTCACCCCTCCACTTT. Translating it yields CASSRLRNSPLHF. The chain couples TRBV2 to TRBJ1-6; the D is unclear. Between the trimmed V and J ends, which lost 5 bases and 7 bases, there was a span of 9 bases. CDR3 length equals 13 residues. In germline, CDR1 is SNHLY, CDR2 FYNNEI.

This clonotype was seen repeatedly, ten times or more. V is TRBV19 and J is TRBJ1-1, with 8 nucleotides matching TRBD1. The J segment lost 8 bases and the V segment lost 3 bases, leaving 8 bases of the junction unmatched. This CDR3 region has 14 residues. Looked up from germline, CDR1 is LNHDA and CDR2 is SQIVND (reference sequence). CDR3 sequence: CASSIAPGGSEAFF. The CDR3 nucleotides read TGTGCCAGTAGTATTGCGCCAGGGGGCTCGGAAGCTTTCTTT.

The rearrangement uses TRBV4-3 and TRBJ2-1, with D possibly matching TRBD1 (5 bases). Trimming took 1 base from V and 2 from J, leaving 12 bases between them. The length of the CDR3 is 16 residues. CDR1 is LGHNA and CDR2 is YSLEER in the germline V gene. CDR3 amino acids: CASSQGPRAAYNEQFF. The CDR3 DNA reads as TGCGCCAGCAGCCAAGGGCCCAGGGCGGCCTACAATGAGCAGTTCTTC.

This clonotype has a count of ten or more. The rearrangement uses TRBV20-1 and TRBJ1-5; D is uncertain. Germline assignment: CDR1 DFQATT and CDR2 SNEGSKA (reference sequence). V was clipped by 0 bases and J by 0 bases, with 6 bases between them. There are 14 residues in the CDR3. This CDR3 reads CSARDGYSNQPQHF. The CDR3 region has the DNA TGCAGTGCTAGAGATGGCTATAGCAATCAGCCCCAGCATTTT.

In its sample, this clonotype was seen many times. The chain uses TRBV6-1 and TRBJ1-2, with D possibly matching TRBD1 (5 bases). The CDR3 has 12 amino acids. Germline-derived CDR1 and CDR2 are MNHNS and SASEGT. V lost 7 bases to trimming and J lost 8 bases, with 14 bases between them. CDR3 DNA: TGTGCCAGCAAAAGCGGAACAGGAGGCTACACCTTC. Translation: CASKSGTGGYTF.

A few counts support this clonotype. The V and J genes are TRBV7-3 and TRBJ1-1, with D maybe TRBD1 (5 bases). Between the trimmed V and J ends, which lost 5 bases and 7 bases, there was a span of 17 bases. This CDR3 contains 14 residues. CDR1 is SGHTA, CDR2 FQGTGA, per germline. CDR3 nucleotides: TGTGCCAGCAGCCCCTCAAGCGGGACTTTTGAAGCTTTCTTT. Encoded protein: CASSPSSGTFEAFF.

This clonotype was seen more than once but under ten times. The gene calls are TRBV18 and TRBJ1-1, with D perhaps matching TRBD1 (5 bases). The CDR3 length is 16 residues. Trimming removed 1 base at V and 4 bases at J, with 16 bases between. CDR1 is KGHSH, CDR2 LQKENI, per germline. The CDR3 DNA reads TGTGCCAGCTCACCACAGGCGGAGGGGCGGGGCACTGAAGCTTTCTTT. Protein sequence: CASSPQAEGRGTEAFF.

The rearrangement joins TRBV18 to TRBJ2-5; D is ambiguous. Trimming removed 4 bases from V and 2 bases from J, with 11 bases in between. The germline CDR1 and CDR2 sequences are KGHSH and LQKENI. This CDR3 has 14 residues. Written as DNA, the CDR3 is TGTGCCAGCTCACACCGTTCAAAGCAAGAGACCCAGTACTTC. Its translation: CASSHRSKQETQYF.

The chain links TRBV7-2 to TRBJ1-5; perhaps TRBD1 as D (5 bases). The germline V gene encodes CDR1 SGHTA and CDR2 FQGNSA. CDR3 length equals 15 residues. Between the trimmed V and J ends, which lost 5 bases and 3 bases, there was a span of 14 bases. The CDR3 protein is CASSDQTGSNQPQHF. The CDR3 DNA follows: TGTGCCAGCAGCGACCAAACAGGCTCCAATCAGCCCCAGCATTTT. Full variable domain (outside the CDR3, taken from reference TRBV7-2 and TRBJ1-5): GAGVSQSPSNKVTEKGKDVELRCDPISGHTALYWYRQSLGQGLEFLIYFQGNSAPDKSGLPSDRFSAERTGGSVSTLTIQRTQQEDSAVYLCASSDQTGSNQPQHFGDGTRLSIL.

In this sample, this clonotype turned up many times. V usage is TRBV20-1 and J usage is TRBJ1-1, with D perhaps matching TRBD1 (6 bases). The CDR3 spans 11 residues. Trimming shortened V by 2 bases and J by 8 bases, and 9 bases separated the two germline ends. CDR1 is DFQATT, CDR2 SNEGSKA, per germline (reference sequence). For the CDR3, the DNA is TGCAGTGCTAGACTTGACAGGGAAGCTTTCTTT. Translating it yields CSARLDREAFF.

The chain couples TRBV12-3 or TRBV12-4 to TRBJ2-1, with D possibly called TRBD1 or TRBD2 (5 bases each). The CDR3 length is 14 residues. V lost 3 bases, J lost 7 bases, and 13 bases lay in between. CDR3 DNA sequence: TGTGCCAGCAGTTTTGGGGGATTGGGGAATGAGCAGTTCTTC. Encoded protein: CASSFGGLGNEQFF.

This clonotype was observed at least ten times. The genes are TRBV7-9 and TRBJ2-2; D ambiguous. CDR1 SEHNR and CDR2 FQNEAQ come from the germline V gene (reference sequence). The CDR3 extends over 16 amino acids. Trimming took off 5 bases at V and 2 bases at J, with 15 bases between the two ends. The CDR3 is CASSLDLGFNTGELFF. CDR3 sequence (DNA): TGTGCCAGCAGCCTAGATCTCGGGTTTAACACCGGGGAGCTGTTTTTT. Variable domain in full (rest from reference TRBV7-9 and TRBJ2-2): DTGVSQNPRHKITKRGQNVTFRCDPISEHNRLYWYRQTLGQGPEFLTYFQNEAQLEKSRLLSDRFSAERPKGSFSTLEIQRTEQGDSAMYLCASSLDLGFNTGELFFGEGSRLTVL.

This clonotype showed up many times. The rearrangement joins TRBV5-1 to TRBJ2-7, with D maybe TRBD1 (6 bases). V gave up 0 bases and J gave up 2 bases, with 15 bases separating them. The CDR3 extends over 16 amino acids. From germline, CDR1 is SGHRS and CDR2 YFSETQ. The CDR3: CASSLEGVTFTYEQYF. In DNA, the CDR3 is TGCGCCAGCAGCTTGGAGGGGGTTACCTTCACCTACGAGCAGTACTTC.